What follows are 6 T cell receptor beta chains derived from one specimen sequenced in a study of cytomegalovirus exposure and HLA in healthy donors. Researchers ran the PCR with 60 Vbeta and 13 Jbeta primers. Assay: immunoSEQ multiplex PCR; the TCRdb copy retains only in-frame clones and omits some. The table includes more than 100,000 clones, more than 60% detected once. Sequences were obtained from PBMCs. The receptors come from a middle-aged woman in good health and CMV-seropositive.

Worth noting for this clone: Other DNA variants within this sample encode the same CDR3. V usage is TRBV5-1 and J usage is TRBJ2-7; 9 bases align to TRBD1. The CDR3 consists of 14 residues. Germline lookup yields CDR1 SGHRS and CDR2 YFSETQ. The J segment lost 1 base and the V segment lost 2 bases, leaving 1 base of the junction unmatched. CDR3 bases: TGCGCCAGCAGCTTCGGGACAGGGTCCTACGAGCAGTACTTC. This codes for CASSFGTGSYEQYF.

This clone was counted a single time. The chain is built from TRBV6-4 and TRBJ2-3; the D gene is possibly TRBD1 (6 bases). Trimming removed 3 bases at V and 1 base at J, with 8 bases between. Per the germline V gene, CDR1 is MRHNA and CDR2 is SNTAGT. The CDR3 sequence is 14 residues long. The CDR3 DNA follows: TGTGCCAGCAGTGAGCACAGGGGCACAGATACGCAGTATTTT. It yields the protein CASSEHRGTDTQYF.

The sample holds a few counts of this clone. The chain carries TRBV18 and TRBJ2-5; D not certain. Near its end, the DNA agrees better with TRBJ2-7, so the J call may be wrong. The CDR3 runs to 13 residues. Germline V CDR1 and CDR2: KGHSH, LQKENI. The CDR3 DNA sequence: TGTGCCAGCTCACCAGCGGTCGGGTACGAGCAGTACTTC. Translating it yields CASSPAVGYEQYF.

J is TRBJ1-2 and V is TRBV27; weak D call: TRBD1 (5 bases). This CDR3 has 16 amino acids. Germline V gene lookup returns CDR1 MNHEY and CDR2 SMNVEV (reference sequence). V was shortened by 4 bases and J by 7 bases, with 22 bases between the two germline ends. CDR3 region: CASSYYRDPRRGGYTF. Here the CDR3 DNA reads TGTGCCAGCAGTTATTACCGGGACCCCCGGCGGGGTGGCTACACCTTC.

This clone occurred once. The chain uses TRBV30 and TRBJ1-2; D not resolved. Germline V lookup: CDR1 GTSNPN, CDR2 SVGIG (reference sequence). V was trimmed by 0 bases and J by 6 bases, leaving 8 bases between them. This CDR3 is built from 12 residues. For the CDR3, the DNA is TGTGCCTGGAGTGTAGCCCTAAATGGCTACACCTTC. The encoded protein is CAWSVALNGYTF.

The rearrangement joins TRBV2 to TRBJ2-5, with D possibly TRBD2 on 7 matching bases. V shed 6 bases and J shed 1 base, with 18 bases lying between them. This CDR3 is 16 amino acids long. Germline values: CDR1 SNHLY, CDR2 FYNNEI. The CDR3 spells CASRDLGGGLQETQYF. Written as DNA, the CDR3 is TGTGCCAGCAGAGACTTAGGGGGGGGGCTCCAAGAGACCCAGTACTTC.